This T cell receptor beta chain is drawn from a study of CD8 T cells in ankylosing spondylitis. Broader study findings: Seemingly distinctive of ankylosing spondylitis blood was a TCR beta motif formed by eight highly homologous variants. The authors reported significant enrichment of disease-linked clones in matched ankylosing spondylitis synovial fluid.

Quantitative 5'-RACE was performed with molecular barcodes, and it yielded the TCR beta libraries. TCRdb independently ran MiXCR on the 5' RACE reads; one entry per CDR3 protein. The sample lists 310,000 or so distinct CDR3 sequences; roughly 20% were seen once. Details on this clonotype: Its target is unknown.

The source of this sequence is a male donor with ankylosing spondylitis or in good health (not recorded which). The sequencing sample was made of blood, either unsorted or a sorted T cell fraction (not recorded which).

For the CDR3, the DNA is TGCAGTGCCAAAACTGGGTCCCGCTACGAGCAGTACGTC. Translation gives CSAKTGSRYEQYV. The chain couples TRBV20-1 to TRBJ2-7; D not certain. The V gene's germline CDR1 is DFQATT and CDR2 SNEGSKA (reference sequence). The CDR3 has 13 amino acids. V lost 6 bases and J 3 bases, leaving 15 bases between the germline ends.